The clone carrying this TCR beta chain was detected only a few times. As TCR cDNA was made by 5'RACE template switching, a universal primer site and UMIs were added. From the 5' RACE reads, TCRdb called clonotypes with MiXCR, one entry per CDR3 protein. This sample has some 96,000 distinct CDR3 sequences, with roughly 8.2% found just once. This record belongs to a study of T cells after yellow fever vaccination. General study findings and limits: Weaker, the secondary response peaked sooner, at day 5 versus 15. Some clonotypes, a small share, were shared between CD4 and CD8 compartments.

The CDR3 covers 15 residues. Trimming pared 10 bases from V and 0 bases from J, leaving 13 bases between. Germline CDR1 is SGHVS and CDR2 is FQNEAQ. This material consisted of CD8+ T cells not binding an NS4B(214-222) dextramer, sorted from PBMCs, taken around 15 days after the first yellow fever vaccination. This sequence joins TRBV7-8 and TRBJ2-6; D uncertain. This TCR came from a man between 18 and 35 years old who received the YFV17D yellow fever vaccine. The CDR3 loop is CAIHGWFSGANVLTF. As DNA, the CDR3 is TGTGCCATCCATGGTTGGTTCTCTGGGGCCAACGTCCTGACTTTC.